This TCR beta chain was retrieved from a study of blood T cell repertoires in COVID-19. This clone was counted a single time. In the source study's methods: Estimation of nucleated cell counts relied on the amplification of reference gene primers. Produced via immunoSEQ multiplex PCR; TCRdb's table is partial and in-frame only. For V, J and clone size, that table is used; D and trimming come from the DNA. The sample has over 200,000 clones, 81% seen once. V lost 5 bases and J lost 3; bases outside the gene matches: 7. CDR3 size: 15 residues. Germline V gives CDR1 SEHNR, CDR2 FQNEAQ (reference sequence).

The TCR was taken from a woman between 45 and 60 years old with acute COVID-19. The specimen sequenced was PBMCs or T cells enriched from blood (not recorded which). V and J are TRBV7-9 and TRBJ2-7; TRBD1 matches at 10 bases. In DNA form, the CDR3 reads TGTGCCAGCAGCCCAGGACAGGGGGTCTTCTACGAGCAGTACTTC. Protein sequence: CASSPGQGVFYEQYF.